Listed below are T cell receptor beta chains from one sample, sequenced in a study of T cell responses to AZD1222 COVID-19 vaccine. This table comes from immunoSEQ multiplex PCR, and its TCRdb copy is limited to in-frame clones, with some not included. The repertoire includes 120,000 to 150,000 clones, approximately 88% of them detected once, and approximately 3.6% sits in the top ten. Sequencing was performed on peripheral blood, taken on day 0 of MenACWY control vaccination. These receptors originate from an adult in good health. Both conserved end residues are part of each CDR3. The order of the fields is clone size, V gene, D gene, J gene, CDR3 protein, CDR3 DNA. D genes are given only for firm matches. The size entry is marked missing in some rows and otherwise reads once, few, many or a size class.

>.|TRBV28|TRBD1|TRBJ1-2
CASSLRGGQDTF
TGTGCCAGCAGTCTGAGGGGGGGACAGGACACCTTC
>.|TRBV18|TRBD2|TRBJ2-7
CASSASGRASLYEQYF
TGTGCCAGCTCCGCGAGCGGGAGGGCCTCCCTCTACGAGCAGTACTTC
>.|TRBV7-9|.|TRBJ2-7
CASSPQGPSYEQYF
TGTGCCAGCAGCCCTCAGGGACCTTCCTACGAGCAGTACTTC
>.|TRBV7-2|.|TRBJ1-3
CASSPDLVGNTIYF
TGTGCCAGCAGCCCTGACTTGGTTGGAAACACCATATATTTT
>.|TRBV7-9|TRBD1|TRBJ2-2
CASSRPGQGNTGELFF
TGTGCCAGCAGCCGACCGGGACAGGGTAACACCGGGGAGCTGTTTTTT
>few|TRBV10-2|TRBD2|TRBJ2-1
CASSRGLGSYNEQFF
TGCGCCAGCAGCCGCGGACTAGGTTCCTACAATGAGCAGTTCTTC
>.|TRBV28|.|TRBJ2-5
CATRGALRETQYF
TGTGCCACCCGCGGAGCCCTAAGGGAGACCCAGTACTTC
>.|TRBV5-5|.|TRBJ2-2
CASSFGAGVLNTGELFF
TGTGCCAGCAGCTTCGGGGCCGGGGTGCTGAACACCGGGGAGCTGTTTTTT
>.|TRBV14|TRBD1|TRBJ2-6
CASSLTGAGANVLTF
TGTGCCAGCAGCCTGACAGGGGCTGGGGCCAACGTCCTGACTTTC
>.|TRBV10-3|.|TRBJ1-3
CAIGVGSGNTIYF
TGTGCCATCGGGGTGGGCTCTGGAAACACCATATATTTT
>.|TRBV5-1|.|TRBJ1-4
CASSAGGVVNEKLFF
TGCGCCAGCAGCGCGGGTGGGGTAGTCAATGAAAAACTGTTTTTT
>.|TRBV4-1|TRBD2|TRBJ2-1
CASKVGGDNEQFF
TGCGCCAGCAAGGTCGGGGGGGACAATGAGCAGTTCTTC
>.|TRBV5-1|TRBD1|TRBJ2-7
CASSDGAGTGDHEQYF
TGCGCCAGCAGCGATGGGGCCGGGACAGGGGACCACGAGCAGTACTTC
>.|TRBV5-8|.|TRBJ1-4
CASSLGTVNEKLFF
TGTGCCAGCAGCTTGGGGACAGTTAATGAAAAACTGTTTTTT
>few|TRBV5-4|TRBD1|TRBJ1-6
CASSLGTGSPPLHF
TGTGCCAGCAGTCTTGGGACAGGGTCGCCACCCCTCCACTTT
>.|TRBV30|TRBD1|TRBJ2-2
CAWRGTVTGELFF
TGTGCCTGGAGGGGGACAGTCACCGGGGAGCTGTTTTTT
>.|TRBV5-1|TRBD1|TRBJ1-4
CASSDGQGTGKLFF
TGCGCCAGCAGCGATGGACAGGGGACGGGAAAACTGTTTTTT
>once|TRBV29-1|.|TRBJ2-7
CSVEQATPNEQYF
TGCAGCGTTGAACAGGCAACCCCAAACGAGCAGTACTTC
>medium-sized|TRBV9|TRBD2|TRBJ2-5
CASSGLAGGSKTQYF
TGTGCCAGCAGTGGTCTCGCGGGGGGTTCAAAGACCCAGTACTTC
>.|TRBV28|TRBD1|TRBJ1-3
CASSYPGQGPRNTIYF
TGTGCCAGCAGTTATCCGGGACAGGGCCCGAGAAACACCATATATTTT
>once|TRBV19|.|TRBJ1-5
CASSINILGSQPQHF
TGTGCCAGTAGTATTAATATATTGGGATCACAGCCCCAGCATTTT
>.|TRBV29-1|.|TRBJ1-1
CSVTRQTNTEAFF
TGCAGCGTGACAAGACAGACTAACACTGAAGCTTTCTTT
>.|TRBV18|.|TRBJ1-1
CASSPRTDKGTEAFF
TGTGCCAGCTCCCCGAGGACGGACAAGGGCACTGAAGCTTTCTTT
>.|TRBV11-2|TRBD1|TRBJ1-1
CASSWTGAEAFF
TGTGCCAGCAGCTGGACAGGGGCTGAAGCTTTCTTT
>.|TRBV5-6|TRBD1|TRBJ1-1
CASSLGQGITEAFF
TGTGCCAGCAGCTTAGGACAGGGTATTACTGAAGCTTTCTTT
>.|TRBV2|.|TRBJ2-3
CASRVGVTDTQYF
TGTGCCAGCAGGGTGGGAGTCACAGATACGCAGTATTTT